This record concerns one T cell receptor (beta chain) sequence. Trimming removed 3 bases from V and 4 bases from J; junction bases left unmatched: 11. Germline V gives CDR1 LNHDA, CDR2 SQIVND (reference sequence). There are 17 residues in the CDR3. The data belong to a study of blood T cell repertoires in COVID-19. Study-level information: COVID-19 samples collected from the United States, Italy and Spain covered acute and convalescent phases. From T cells, B-cell-depleted T cells, or PBMCs came the material, which was cDNA or gDNA.

Under the authors' procedure: Nucleated cell number was recorded as an estimate derived from reference gene primer amplification. The protocol was immunoSEQ multiplex PCR, while the TCRdb copy is restricted to in-frame clones and leaves out a portion. V and J calls and clone size are given by that table; D and trimming were obtained from the DNA. The sample has tens of thousands of clones; 75% to 90% are singletons. Sequencing was done on a sample of peripheral blood. The J gene is TRBJ1-4, the V gene TRBV19; 7 positions match TRBD1. This receptor was taken from a human donor with acute or convalescent COVID-19. The donor label of this sample is uncertain. The DNA of the CDR3 is TGTGCCAGTAGTATTTTCCCCCGGACAGGTGTTAATGAAAAACTGTTTTTT. Residues: CASSIFPRTGVNEKLFF.